The subject of this entry is one T cell receptor (beta chain). Trimming cost V 0 bases and J 5 bases, with 13 bases left between them. Germline lookup yields CDR1 LGHNA and CDR2 YSLEER. This CDR3 region has 15 residues. TCRdb's table, derived via immunoSEQ multiplex PCR, lists solely in-frame clones and lacks some. Among 55,000 to 75,000 clones listed, around 96% were seen once. This record belongs to a study of technical replicates of blood from four donors. The sequencing input was PBMCs. This TCR was sampled from a human donor in good health. Some clones in this sample may be carry-over from other donors' samples. This chain connects TRBV4-3 to TRBJ2-5; the D gene is possibly TRBD2 (6 bases). The CDR3 region has the DNA TGCGCCAGCAGCCAAGATCCGCGGAGGGGTGAGACCCAGTACTTC. Protein product: CASSQDPRRGETQYF.